These T cell receptor beta chains were read from a single sample in a study of cytomegalovirus exposure and HLA in healthy donors. Clones were sequenced by immunoSEQ multiplex PCR, and TCRdb holds only the in-frame ones, with some missing. This sample has about 180,000 clones, with roughly four fifths found just once. Sequencing input: PBMCs. The source of these receptors is a woman between 50 and 59 years old in good health and CMV-seronegative. Both conserved end residues are part of each CDR3.

CDR3 length	V gene	J gene	CDR3 protein
16	TRBV6-1	TRBJ1-2	CASSERDRGLSYGYTF
17	TRBV4-1	TRBJ1-6	CASSQEPTGGGNSPLHF
13	TRBV30	TRBJ1-2	CAWKTGEVWGYTF
13	TRBV19	TRBJ1-5	CASSTLQGSPQHF
13	TRBV30	TRBJ2-3	CAWSGELADTQYF
14	TRBV30	-	CAWNPTEGSYEQYF
15	TRBV7-6	TRBJ2-7	CASSLDRQGSYEQYF
16	TRBV7-3	TRBJ2-1	CASSSFGGLSCNEQFF
13	TRBV2	TRBJ1-3	CASSPPPGNTIYF
16	TRBV27	TRBJ1-1	CASSLGDRVECTEAFF
13	TRBV25-1	TRBJ2-7	CASSEAGLGEQYF
14	TRBV7-8	TRBJ1-2	CASSTYDWNYGYTF
14	TRBV15	TRBJ1-2	CATSRITGTGSYTF
15	TRBV19	TRBJ1-5	CASSLTRAWNQPQHF
16	TRBV11-2	TRBJ2-3	CASSLAVLAVPDTQYF
13	TRBV28	TRBJ1-2	CASRPGGRWGYTF
12	TRBV11-1	TRBJ2-1	CASSLVNTRQFF